This T cell receptor beta chain came from a study of CD8+CD57+ T cells in acquired aplastic anemia. Overall study: Sorted cells (CD4+ and CD8+) yielded DNA amounts that averaged about 3.4 ug.

This clonotype was seen just once. Researchers used genomic DNA as the template to profile TCR beta VDJ and CDR3. TCRdb itself ran the reads through MiXCR, one entry per CDR3 protein. The data hold 400,000 to 450,000 distinct CDR3 sequences, with 65% to 80% observed a single time. The CDR3 loop spans 16 amino acids. The V gene lost 6 bases and the J gene lost 3 bases, with 20 bases spanning the gap. Germline V gene lookup returns CDR1 SGHTA and CDR2 FQGNSA. The receptor was isolated from a human donor in good health, serving as a control. The rearrangement uses TRBV7-2 and TRBJ1-1; possible D gene TRBD1, 6 bases. Material for sequencing was sorted CD4+, CD8+, or CD8+CD57+ T cells (not recorded which) from PBMCs. Here the CDR3 DNA reads TGTGCCAGCAGACCCCGCGGGGGCAGGAGATACACTGAAGCTTTCTTT. Its translation: CASRPRGGRRYTEAFF. Complete variable domain (other parts from reference TRBV7-2 and TRBJ1-1): GAGVSQSPSNKVTEKGKDVELRCDPISGHTALYWYRQSLGQGLEFLIYFQGNSAPDKSGLPSDRFSAERTGGSVSTLTIQRTQQEDSAVYLCASRPRGGRRYTEAFFGQGTRLTVV.